The entry below describes one TCR beta chain. Antigen unknown. This sample was included in a study of T cell responses to AZD1222 COVID-19 vaccine. Using immunoSEQ multiplex PCR, the repertoire was profiled, and TCRdb retains in-frame clones only, with some absent. The table lists about 120,000 clones, 80% to 90% of them singletons. In germline, CDR1 is MGHRA, CDR2 YSYEKL. CDR3 length: 14 residues. With 1 base removed from V and 2 bases from J, the gap between germline ends came to 9 bases. Points from the study as a whole: At 160-218 and 743-854, vaccine-associated CD4 TCRs were dominant, and they spanned spike.

The chain couples TRBV4-1 to TRBJ2-7; weak D call: TRBD1 (6 bases). This sample comprised peripheral blood, obtained on day 0 of AZD1222 vaccination. The sequence derives from an adult in good health. CDR3 region: CASSQGTATYEQYF. In nucleotides, the CDR3 is TGCGCCAGCAGCCAAGGGACAGCCACCTACGAGCAGTACTTC.